This T cell receptor beta chain came from a study of T cell responses to AZD1222 COVID-19 vaccine. Findings and caveats of the study: Nearly half of the spike-specific TCRs reportedly recognize variant regions that carry no mutations. Across spike, vaccine-associated CD4 TCRs were found, dominant at 160-218 and 743-854. Possibly, clonal diversity was underestimated; donors were largely white British and included more females.

To note about this clone: Antigen: not known.

Analysis merged second doses at about 4 or about 12 weeks. Sequencing used immunoSEQ multiplex PCR; TCRdb keeps in-frame clones, though not all of them. This repertoire shows 150,000 to 200,000 clones, roughly 89% found once; its top ten account for roughly 0.98%. V shed 2 bases and J shed 7 bases, with 13 bases lying between them. Per germline, CDR1 SGHRS and CDR2 YFSETQ. CDR3 size: 13 residues. The sample here was peripheral blood, taken 28 days after the second AZD1222 dose. The genes are TRBV5-1 and TRBJ2-7; D might be TRBD2 (6 bases). This sequence was found in an adult who received the AZD1222 COVID-19 vaccine. This CDR3 reads CASSLSGLWEQYF. Here the CDR3 DNA reads TGCGCCAGCAGCTTAAGCGGGCTTTGGGAGCAGTACTTC.